A selection of T cell receptor beta chains follows, all from one sample in a study of blood T cell repertoires in COVID-19. Profiling relied on immunoSEQ multiplex PCR, and the TCRdb table lists in-frame clones only, not all of them. Among some 150,000 clones, roughly 87% were seen once, and the ten largest hold 0.8% to 0.95%. The sequenced material came from peripheral blood. Receptors were obtained from a woman in her forties or fifties with acute or convalescent COVID-19. The CDR3 runs from the conserved cysteine through the conserved F or W. The D gene is left open where the match is weak. Clone size is stated in some rows and not others, as once, few, many or a class when expanded.

>TRBJ2-7|few|TRBD1|TRBV6-1
CASSEGQDYEQYF
TGTGCCAGCAGTGAGGGACAGGACTACGAGCAGTACTTC
>TRBJ2-6|NA|NA|TRBV19
CASSRGMVAGANVLTF
TGTGCCAGTAGCAGAGGGATGGTGGCTGGGGCCAACGTCCTGACTTTC
>TRBJ1-2|few|TRBD1|TRBV11-2
CASSLGWDRGVSYGYTF
TGTGCCAGCAGCTTAGGGTGGGACAGGGGAGTTTCCTATGGCTACACCTTC
>TRBJ2-1|NA|TRBD2|TRBV9
CASSERGDSYNEQFF
TGTGCCAGCAGCGAGCGGGGGGACTCCTACAATGAGCAGTTCTTC
>TRBJ2-2|NA|NA|TRBV5-4
CASSLRLANTGELFF
TGTGCCAGCAGCCTTCGACTAGCGAACACCGGGGAGCTGTTTTTT
>TRBJ2-7|NA|TRBD2|TRBV11-2
CASSLGSGGRSYEQYF
TGTGCCAGCAGCTTAGGGTCCGGCGGGAGGTCCTACGAGCAGTACTTC
>TRBJ1-5|NA|TRBD1|TRBV2
CASRGQGNQPQHF
TGTGCCAGCAGGGGACAGGGCAATCAGCCCCAGCATTTT
>TRBJ2-1|NA|TRBD2|TRBV5-4
CASSSLAGDNYNEQFF
TGTGCCAGCAGCTCACTAGCGGGTGATAACTACAATGAGCAGTTCTTC
>TRBJ1-2|NA|NA|TRBV2
CASNLARNYGYTF
TGTGCCAGCAATTTGGCCAGAAACTATGGCTACACCTTC
>TRBJ2-2|few|TRBD1|TRBV7-9
CASSRDSGELFF
TGTGCCAGCAGCCGGGACAGCGGGGAGCTGTTTTTT
>TRBJ2-5|NA|TRBD1|TRBV12-3/TRBV12-4
CASSPTGGETQYF
TGTGCCAGCAGTCCGACAGGGGGAGAGACCCAGTACTTC
>TRBJ1-1|NA|NA|TRBV2
CASSTGAPEAFF
TGTGCCAGCAGTACAGGTGCCCCTGAAGCTTTCTTT
>TRBJ2-1|NA|TRBD2|TRBV7-2
CASSPWTSGSNEQFF
TGTGCCAGCAGCCCCTGGACTAGCGGGAGCAATGAGCAGTTCTTC
>TRBJ1-1|NA|NA|TRBV11-1
CASSPTGNTEAFF
TGTGCCAGCAGCCCGACAGGGAACACTGAAGCTTTCTTT
>TRBJ1-1|NA|NA|TRBV7-3
CASSVQGRTEAFF
TGTGCCAGCAGCGTACAGGGAAGGACTGAAGCTTTCTTT
>TRBJ2-7|NA|NA|TRBV7-6
CASRGPLYEQYF
TGTGCCAGCAGGGGGCCACTCTACGAGCAGTACTTC
>TRBJ1-2|NA|TRBD1|TRBV9
CASSVGQGDYGYTF
TGTGCCAGCAGCGTGGGACAGGGGGACTATGGCTACACCTTC
>TRBJ1-1|NA|NA|TRBV10-3
CAISVSGADTEAFF
TGTGCCATCAGTGTGTCGGGGGCGGACACTGAAGCTTTCTTT
>TRBJ1-2|NA|TRBD1|TRBV28
CASSRTTGDGYTF
TGTGCCAGCAGCCGCACGACAGGGGATGGCTACACCTTC
>TRBJ2-1|NA|TRBD2|TRBV19
CASSRFSGGANEQFF
TGTGCCAGTAGTAGGTTTAGCGGGGGGGCGAATGAGCAGTTCTTC
>TRBJ2-7|NA|NA|TRBV14
CASSQEVRSQQYF
TGTGCCAGCAGCCAAGAGGTCCGGTCGCAACAGTACTTC
>TRBJ1-1|NA|NA|TRBV7-9
CASSLQQVNTEAFF
TGTGCCAGCAGCTTACAACAGGTGAACACTGAAGCTTTCTTT
>TRBJ1-1|NA|NA|TRBV20-1
CSALLGTEAFF
TGCAGTGCCCTACTTGGCACTGAAGCTTTCTTT
>TRBJ2-1|NA|NA|TRBV27
CASSLGRSDNEQFF
TGTGCCAGCAGTTTAGGTCGAAGCGACAATGAGCAGTTCTTC
>TRBJ2-5|NA|NA|TRBV15
CATKGLISGEEETQYF
TGTGCCACCAAGGGTTTGATTAGCGGAGAGGAAGAGACCCAGTACTTC
>TRBJ2-1|NA|NA|TRBV7-3
CASSSRVTSSYNEQFF
TGTGCCAGCAGCTCCAGGGTAACCAGTTCCTACAATGAGCAGTTCTTC
>TRBJ1-6|NA|NA|TRBV10-1
CASNRAPGSPLHF
TGCGCCAGTAACAGGGCCCCGGGTTCACCCCTCCACTTT
>TRBJ2-7|NA|NA|TRBV27
CASIGAAEPREQYF
TGTGCCAGCATAGGGGCCGCGGAGCCGCGCGAGCAGTACTTC
>TRBJ2-5|NA|TRBD2|TRBV19
CASSVLAGGTGETQYF
TGTGCCAGTAGCGTCCTAGCGGGGGGGACCGGGGAGACCCAGTACTTC
>TRBJ1-3|NA|NA|TRBV7-6
CASSLVSSGNTIYF
TGTGCCAGCAGCTTAGTCAGCTCTGGAAACACCATATATTTT
>TRBJ1-1|NA|NA|TRBV30
CAWSVRGNTEAFF
TGTGCCTGGAGTGTACGAGGTAACACTGAAGCTTTCTTT
>TRBJ1-2|NA|NA|TRBV13
CASSFPGANYGYTF
TGTGCCAGCAGCTTTCCGGGAGCTAACTATGGCTACACCTTC
>TRBJ1-2|NA|TRBD1|TRBV15
CATSRQGNYGYTF
TGTGCCACCAGCCGACAGGGGAACTATGGCTACACCTTC
>TRBJ2-3|once|TRBD2|TRBV7-3
CASSLRTSGGTDTQYF
TGTGCCAGCAGCTTAAGGACTAGCGGGGGCACAGATACGCAGTATTTT
>TRBJ1-6|NA|NA|TRBV6-4
CASSELAESLHF
TGTGCCAGCAGTGAGTTGGCCGAATCCCTCCACTTT
>TRBJ1-6|NA|NA|TRBV5-6
CASSLAPGVSSYNSPLHF
TGTGCCAGCAGCTTGGCCCCAGGGGTGAGCTCCTATAATTCACCCCTCCACTTT
>TRBJ1-1|NA|TRBD1|TRBV5-1
CASSIGTGESEAFF
TGCGCCAGCAGCATCGGGACAGGGGAATCTGAAGCTTTCTTT
>TRBJ2-7|NA|NA|TRBV21-1
CASSSLWTGGGSSYEQYF
TGTGCCAGCAGCAGCCTCTGGACAGGGGGCGGAAGCTCCTACGAGCAGTACTTC
>TRBJ1-5|NA|NA|TRBV10-2
CASSESISPSNQPQHF
TGCGCCAGCAGTGAGAGCATATCCCCTAGCAATCAGCCCCAGCATTTT
>TRBJ1-5|many|NA|TRBV5-1
CASSLSGGQPQHF
TGCGCCAGCAGCTTGTCCGGAGGCCAGCCCCAGCATTTT
>TRBJ2-1|NA|NA|TRBV6-2/TRBV6-3
CASSPVQSGYNEQFF
TGTGCCAGCAGTCCCGTTCAGTCAGGTTACAATGAGCAGTTCTTC
>TRBJ1-1|NA|NA|TRBV5-1
CASSLLGGNTEAFF
TGCGCCAGCAGCCTCCTGGGGGGGAACACTGAAGCTTTCTTT
>TRBJ1-6|NA|NA|TRBV5-1
CASSLLAIQGRHNSPLHF
TGCGCCAGCAGCTTGCTCGCCATTCAGGGGCGGCATAATTCACCCCTCCACTTT
>TRBJ1-3|once|NA|TRBV5-4
CASSLFKGGLQNTIYF
TGTGCCAGCAGCTTGTTTAAGGGGGGGTTACAAAACACCATATATTTT
>TRBJ2-1|NA|TRBD2|TRBV10-3
CAISDSSGSNNEQFF
TGTGCCATCAGTGATTCTAGCGGGTCAAACAATGAGCAGTTCTTC
>TRBJ2-3|NA|TRBD2|TRBV5-4
CASSRVGGEADTQYF
TGTGCCAGCAGCCGGGTCGGGGGGGAGGCAGATACGCAGTATTTT
>TRBJ1-3|once|NA|TRBV19
CASIPAGGYSGNTIYF
TGTGCCAGTATCCCGGCGGGGGGCTACTCTGGAAACACCATATATTTT
>TRBJ2-2|many|TRBD1|TRBV5-1
CASSLERTGAGELFF
TGCGCCAGCAGCTTGGAGAGGACAGGGGCCGGGGAGCTGTTTTTT
>TRBJ1-3|NA|TRBD1|TRBV5-1
CASSLNAGGLAGNTIYF
TGCGCCAGCAGCTTGAATGCAGGGGGCCTTGCTGGAAACACCATATATTTT
>TRBJ2-3|NA|NA|TRBV3-1/TRBV3-2
CASSQMAHRADTQYF
TGTGCCAGCAGCCAAATGGCCCATCGAGCGGATACGCAGTATTTT
>TRBJ1-2|NA|NA|TRBV6-1
CASSDLGGGYTF
TGTGCCAGCAGTGATCTCGGTGGTGGCTACACCTTC
>TRBJ1-5|NA|TRBD1|TRBV19
CASSPLMTGGRNQPQHF
TGTGCCAGTAGTCCTCTTATGACAGGGGGGCGCAATCAGCCCCAGCATTTT
>TRBJ2-2|NA|NA|TRBV18
CASSSSGIANTGELFF
TGTGCCAGCTCATCATCAGGCATCGCGAACACCGGGGAGCTGTTTTTT
>TRBJ1-2|once|TRBD1|TRBV12-5
CASGPGQGARGYTF
TGTGCTAGTGGTCCCGGACAGGGGGCTCGCGGCTACACCTTC